The T cell receptor (beta chain) described here comes from a study of response to subunit inactivated influenza vaccine. This clonotype was observed a few times. Its antigen is still unknown. Broader study findings: The study's authors posited that every seasonal influenza vaccination enlists few new T cells.

TCRdb used MiXCR to reprocess the RT-PCR reads, holding one entry per CDR3 protein. The table shows about 700,000 distinct CDR3 sequences, with 11% to 15% occurring only once. The sequenced sample was PBMCs from blood, obtained less than 15 days before vaccination. This TCR came from a man aged 50 to 59 who received an inactivated influenza vaccine.

In nucleotides, the CDR3 is TGTGCCAGCAGCTTACCCCGCTTCCGAGCCTACGAGCAGTACTTC. Its translation is CASSLPRFRAYEQYF. The rearrangement joins TRBV7-8 to TRBJ2-7; D uncertain. Germline assignment: CDR1 SGHVS and CDR2 FQNEAQ. V shed 2 bases and J shed 2 bases, with 13 bases lying between them. This CDR3 comprises 15 residues.